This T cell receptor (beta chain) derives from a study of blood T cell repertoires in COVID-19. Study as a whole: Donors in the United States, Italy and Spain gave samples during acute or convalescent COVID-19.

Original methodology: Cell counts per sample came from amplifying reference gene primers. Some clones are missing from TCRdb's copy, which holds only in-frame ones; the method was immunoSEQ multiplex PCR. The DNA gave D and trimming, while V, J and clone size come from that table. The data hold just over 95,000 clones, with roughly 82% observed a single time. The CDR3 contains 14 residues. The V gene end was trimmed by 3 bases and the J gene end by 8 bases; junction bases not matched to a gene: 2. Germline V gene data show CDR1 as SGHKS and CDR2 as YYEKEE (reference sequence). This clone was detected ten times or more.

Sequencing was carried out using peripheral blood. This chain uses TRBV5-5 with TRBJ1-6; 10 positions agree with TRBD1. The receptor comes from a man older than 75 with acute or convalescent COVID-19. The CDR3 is CASSSGTGDSPLHF. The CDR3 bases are TGTGCCAGCAGCTCAGGGACAGGGGATTCACCCCTCCACTTT.